This TCR beta chain derives from a study of blood T cell repertoires in COVID-19 (dated by TCRdb to the early 2020s). At the level of the whole study: The collaborator samples originated in the United States, Italy and Spain and spanned the acute and convalescent phases of COVID-19. The prospective study material was composed of cDNA or gDNA derived from T cells, B-cell-depleted T cells, or PBMCs. The repertoires were released in a freely available public database meant as a resource for research on the immune response to SARS-CoV-2. Nearly every sample came with metadata listing a de-identified subject ID, COVID-19 status, age in years and sex. Samples were obtained from the ongoing ImmuneRACE study (first 160 participants) and from 1,254 subjects provided by 6 global collaborators. HLA class I and class II types, where available, came from metadata supplied by the sample provider rather than from assay-based typing. Deeply sampled blood TCRbeta repertoires from subjects exposed to, actively infected with, or recovered from COVID-19 were included in the dataset. Study-level results and caveats: The amount of clinical and demographic metadata varied by source and participant and was provided uncurated.

The immunoSEQ Assay, a bias-controlled multiplex PCR, was used to amplify TCRbeta CDR3 regions from genomic DNA. In the paper's pipeline: The number of nucleated cells in each sample was estimated from the amplification of reference gene primers within the assay. Sequence reads were collapsed and filtered to measure the absolute abundance of every unique TCRbeta CDR3 rearrangement. For each sample, productive Simpson clonality was calculated as the square root of Simpson's diversity index over productive rearrangements. TCRdb retrieved this table from immuneACCESS and kept in-frame rearrangements only. Not all clones are present; in checked studies, unresolved V genes account for under half, and no reason is known for the remainder. V and J calls and clone size are those listed in that table; D and trimming were worked out from the DNA. In all, the sample holds about 170,000 clones, and 85% to 90% of those were seen once. The ten most abundant clones make up about a tenth of the sample.

A few counts support this clone. What antigen it recognizes has not been identified. No clone much larger than this one lies a single base away; base qualities are absent. In Seattle, one collaborating source enrolled patients while the infection was active and tracked those patients longitudinally over the course of disease. Each collaborating institution followed its own protocols to collect whole blood in K2EDTA tubes. For TCRbeta analysis, collaborator samples were shipped as frozen whole blood, as isolated PBMCs, or as DNA extracted from either sample type. The junction shows trimming of 4 bases on V and 0 bases on J, and the gene matches do not reach 14 bases of it. The CDR3 has 18 amino acids, counting the end cysteine and phenylalanine. The retained sequence is limited to the CDR3, 54 bases, with the frame set at the first base. For CDR1 and CDR2, the germline V gene lists MNHEY and SVGEGT.

The chain uses TRBV6-2 or TRBV6-3 and TRBJ2-7, with 8 middle bases fitting TRBD2. The clonotype originates from a woman aged 55 to 70 with COVID-19, enrolled during active disease. Sequenced sample: peripheral blood. The CDR3 corresponds to CASSSLMWTSRSSYEQYF. The DNA reads as follows: TGTGCCAGCAGTTCCTTAATGTGGACTAGCAGGAGCTCCTACGAGCAGTACTTC.